This paragraph reports one T cell receptor (beta chain). The length of the CDR3 is 15 residues. Trimming removed 4 bases at V and 5 bases at J, with 17 bases between. The germline V gene encodes CDR1 SEHNR and CDR2 FQNEAQ (reference sequence). Profiled with immunoSEQ multiplex PCR; TCRdb holds only in-frame clones, not every one. The sample comprises under 250,000 clones, 65% to 85% of which are singletons, and around 5.5% rests with the top ten. These data come from a study of blood T cell repertoires in COVID-19. The chain combines TRBV7-9 with TRBJ2-5; the D gene is possibly TRBD2 (6 bases). The sequenced sample was peripheral blood. This clonotype was sampled from a human donor in a cohort sampled during active COVID-19. For the CDR3, the DNA is TGTGCCAGCAGCTCCCTGGGCGGGGCGCAGGAGACCCAGTACTTC. Translated, it gives CASSSLGGAQETQYF.